This TCR beta chain was observed in a study of T cells in Graves' hyperthyroidism and ophthalmopathy. Ten or more counts support this clonotype. What it recognizes is unknown. What was amplified from RNA transcripts were TCR beta CDR3 regions. In the first-round RT-PCR of the TCR CDR3, the HTBI primer set was used. MiXCR was run by TCRdb on the multiplex PCR reads, yielding one entry per CDR3 protein. This repertoire shows a few hundred thousand distinct CDR3 sequences, 15% to 19% found once; its top ten account for around 30%. Study outcomes and limitations: Most thyroid clonotypes expanded above 0.001 were also detected in blood.

The length of the CDR3 is 14 residues. V was shortened by 4 bases and J by 0 bases, with 9 bases between the two germline ends. The germline V gene has CDR1 SGHVS and CDR2 FNYEAQ. Patients between 18 and 65 years old had hyperthyroidism, newly diagnosed and lasting under 2 months. The blood specimen was taken at initial hyperthyroidism diagnosis, before any ophthalmopathy symptoms. The V and J genes are TRBV7-6 and TRBJ1-1; TRBD1 is a possible D gene (6 bases). The sample taken for sequencing was blood. The clonotype originates from a woman younger than 30 with Graves' hyperthyroidism that later progressed to Graves' ophthalmopathy. The CDR3 nucleotides read TGTGCCAGCAGCTGGGACACCATGAACACTGAAGCTTTCTTT. It is translated as CASSWDTMNTEAFF.